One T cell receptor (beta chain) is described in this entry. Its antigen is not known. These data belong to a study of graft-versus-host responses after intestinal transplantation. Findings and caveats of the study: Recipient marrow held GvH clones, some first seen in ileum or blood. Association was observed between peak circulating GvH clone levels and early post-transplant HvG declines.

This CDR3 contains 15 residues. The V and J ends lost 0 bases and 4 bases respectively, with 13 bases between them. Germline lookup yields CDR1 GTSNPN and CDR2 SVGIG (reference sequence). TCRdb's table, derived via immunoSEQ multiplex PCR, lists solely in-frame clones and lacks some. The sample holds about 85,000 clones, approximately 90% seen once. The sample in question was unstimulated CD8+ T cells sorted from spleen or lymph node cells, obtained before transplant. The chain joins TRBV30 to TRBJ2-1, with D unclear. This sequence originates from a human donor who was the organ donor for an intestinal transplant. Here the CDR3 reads CAWSVGDGEYNEQFF. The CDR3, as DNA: TGTGCCTGGAGTGTAGGTGACGGAGAGTACAATGAGCAGTTCTTC.